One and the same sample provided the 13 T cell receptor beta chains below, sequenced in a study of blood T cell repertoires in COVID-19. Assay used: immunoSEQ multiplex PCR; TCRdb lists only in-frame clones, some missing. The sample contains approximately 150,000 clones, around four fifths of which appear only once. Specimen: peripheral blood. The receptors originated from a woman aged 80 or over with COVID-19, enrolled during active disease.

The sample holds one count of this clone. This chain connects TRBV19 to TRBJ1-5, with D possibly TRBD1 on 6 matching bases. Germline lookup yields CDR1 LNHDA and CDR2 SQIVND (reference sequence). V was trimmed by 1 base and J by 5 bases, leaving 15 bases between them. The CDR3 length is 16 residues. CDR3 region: CASSIGGTHTHQPQHF. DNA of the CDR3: TGTGCCAGTAGTATAGGAGGGACACATACCCATCAGCCCCAGCATTTT.

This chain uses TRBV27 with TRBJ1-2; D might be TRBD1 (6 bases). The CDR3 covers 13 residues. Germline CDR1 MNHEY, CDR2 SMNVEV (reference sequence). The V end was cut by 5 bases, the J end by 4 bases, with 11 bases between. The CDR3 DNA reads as TGTGCCAGCAGTCGTGACAGGAGCTATGGCTACACCTTC. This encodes CASSRDRSYGYTF.

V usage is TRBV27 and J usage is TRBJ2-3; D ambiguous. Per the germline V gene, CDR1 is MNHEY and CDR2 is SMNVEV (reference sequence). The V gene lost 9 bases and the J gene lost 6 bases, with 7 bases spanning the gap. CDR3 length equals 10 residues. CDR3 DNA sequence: TGTGCCAGATCCGCGGATACGCAGTATTTT. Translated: CARSADTQYF.

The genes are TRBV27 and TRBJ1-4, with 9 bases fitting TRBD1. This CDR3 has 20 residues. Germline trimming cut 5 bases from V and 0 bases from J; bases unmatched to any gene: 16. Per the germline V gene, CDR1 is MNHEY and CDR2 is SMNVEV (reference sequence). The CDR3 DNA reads TGTGCCAGCAGTGCCTCCGGGACAGGGTTGGTGGAGGCAACTAATGAAAAACTGTTTTTT. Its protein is CASSASGTGLVEATNEKLFF.

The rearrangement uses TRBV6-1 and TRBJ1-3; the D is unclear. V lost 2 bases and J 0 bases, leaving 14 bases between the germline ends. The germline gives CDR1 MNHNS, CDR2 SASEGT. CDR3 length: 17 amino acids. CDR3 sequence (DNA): TGTGCCAGCAGTGAACCCCGGGGAATAGGCTCTGGAAACACCATATATTTT. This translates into CASSEPRGIGSGNTIYF.

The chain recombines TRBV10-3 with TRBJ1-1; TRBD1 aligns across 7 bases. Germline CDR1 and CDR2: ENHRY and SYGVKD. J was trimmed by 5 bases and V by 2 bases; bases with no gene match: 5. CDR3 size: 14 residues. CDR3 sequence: CAISENRGRTEAFF. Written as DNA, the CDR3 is TGTGCCATCAGTGAGAATAGGGGGCGGACTGAAGCTTTCTTT.

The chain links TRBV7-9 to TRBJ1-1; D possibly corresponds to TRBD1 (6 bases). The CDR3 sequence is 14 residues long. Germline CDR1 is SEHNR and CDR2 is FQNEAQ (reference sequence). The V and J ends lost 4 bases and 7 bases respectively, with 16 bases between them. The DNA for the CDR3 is TGTGCCAGCAGCTCCTCTTCCTTACAGGGTGAAGCTTTCTTT. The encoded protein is CASSSSSLQGEAFF.

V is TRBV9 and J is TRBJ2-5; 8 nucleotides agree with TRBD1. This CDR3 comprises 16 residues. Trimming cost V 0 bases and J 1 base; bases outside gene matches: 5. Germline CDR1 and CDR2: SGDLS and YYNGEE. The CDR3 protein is CASSVGQGAFQETQYF. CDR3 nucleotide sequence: TGTGCCAGCAGCGTAGGGCAGGGGGCATTCCAAGAGACCCAGTACTTC.

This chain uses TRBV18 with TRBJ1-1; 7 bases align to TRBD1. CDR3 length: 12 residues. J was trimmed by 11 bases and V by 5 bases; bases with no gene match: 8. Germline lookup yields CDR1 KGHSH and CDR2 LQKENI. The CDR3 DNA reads TGTGCCAGCTCAGCAGGGGACAGAGGGGCTTTCTTT. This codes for CASSAGDRGAFF.

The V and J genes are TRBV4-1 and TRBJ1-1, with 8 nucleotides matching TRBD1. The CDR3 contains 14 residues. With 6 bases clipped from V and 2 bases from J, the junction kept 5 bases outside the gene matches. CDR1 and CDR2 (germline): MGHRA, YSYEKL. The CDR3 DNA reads TGCGCCAGCAGGCCCGGGACAGGCAACACTGAAGCTTTCTTT. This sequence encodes CASRPGTGNTEAFF.

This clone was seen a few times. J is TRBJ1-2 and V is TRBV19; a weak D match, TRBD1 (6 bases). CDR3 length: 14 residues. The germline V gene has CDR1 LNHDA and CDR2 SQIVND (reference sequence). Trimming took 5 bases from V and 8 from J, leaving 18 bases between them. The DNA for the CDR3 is TGTGCCAGTAGTTCAAGCGACAGGCTCTGGGGCTACACCTTC. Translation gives CASSSSDRLWGYTF.

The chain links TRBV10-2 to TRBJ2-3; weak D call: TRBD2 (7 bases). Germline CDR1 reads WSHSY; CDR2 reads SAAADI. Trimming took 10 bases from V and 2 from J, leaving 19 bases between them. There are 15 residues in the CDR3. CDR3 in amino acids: CATEPSGTNTDTQYF. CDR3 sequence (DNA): TGCGCCACCGAACCAAGCGGGACAAACACAGATACGCAGTATTTT.

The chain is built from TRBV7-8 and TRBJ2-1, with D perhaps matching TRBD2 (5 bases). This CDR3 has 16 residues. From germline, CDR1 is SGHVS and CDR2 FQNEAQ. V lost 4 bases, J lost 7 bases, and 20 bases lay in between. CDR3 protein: CASSSSVDGIGNEQFF. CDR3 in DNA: TGTGCCAGCAGCTCCTCGGTCGACGGGATTGGGAATGAGCAGTTCTTC. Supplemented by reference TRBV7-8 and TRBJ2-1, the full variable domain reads GAGVSQSPRYKVAKRGQDVALRCDPISGHVSLFWYQQALGQGPEFLTYFQNEAQLDKSGLPSDRFFAERPEGSVSTLKIQRTQQEDSAVYLCASSSSVDGIGNEQFFGPGTRLTVL.